This is a list of T cell receptor beta chains from one sample in a study of early T cells in non-severe SARS-CoV-2 infection. TCRdb passed the 5' RACE reads through MiXCR, listing each CDR3 protein once. The sample has more than 55,000 distinct CDR3 sequences; over 10% are singletons. The sequences come from whole blood, collected at baseline. All receptors come from an adult who was a healthcare worker with PCR-confirmed SARS-CoV-2 infection or an uninfected control (not recorded which). The CDR3 runs from the conserved cysteine through the conserved F or W. A D gene is named only where the DNA matches it firmly. Some rows have no size entry. The others give once, few or many, or a class for an expanded clone.

-	few	TRBV6-1	TRBJ2-7	TGTGCCAGTGGTGGTCGATCGGCCTACGAGCAGTACTTC	CASGGRSAYEQYF
-	many	TRBV29-1	TRBJ2-1	TGCAGCGTTGACCCTGACAGGACACGTCACAATGAGCAGTTCTTC	CSVDPDRTRHNEQFF
TRBD2	few	TRBV12-3/TRBV12-4	TRBJ2-5	TGTGCCAGCAGTTTCGGACTAGCGGGGCGTTTCTTC	CASSFGLAGRFF
-	-	TRBV28	TRBJ1-3	TGTGCCAGCAGTTCAGAACAGGGTTCTTACGGAAACACCATATATTTT	CASSSEQGSYGNTIYF
-	few	TRBV20-1	TRBJ2-5	TGCAGTGCTAGTGGCAAGGGGACCCAGTACTTC	CSASGKGTQYF
TRBD2	few	TRBV7-9	TRBJ2-1	TGTGCCAGCAGACACGGACTAGCGGGCTTTGAGCAGTTCTTC	CASRHGLAGFEQFF
TRBD2	-	TRBV6-1	TRBJ2-1	TGTGCCAGCAGTGAGACTAGCGGAGAGCAGTTCTTC	CASSETSGEQFF
TRBD1	many	TRBV7-9	TRBJ2-2	TGTGCCAGCAGCTTAAGACAGGGTAACACCGGGGAGCTGTTTTTT	CASSLRQGNTGELFF
TRBD2	many	TRBV6-5	TRBJ2-3	TGTGCCAGCAGTTACTCGGTGGTGCGGGGGACAGATACGCAGTATTTT	CASSYSVVRGTDTQYF
-	medium-sized	TRBV6-5	TRBJ1-6	TGTGCCAGCAGTTGGGACATACGGAGGTCCTATAATTCACCCCTCCACTTT	CASSWDIRRSYNSPLHF
-	many	TRBV15	TRBJ1-5	TGTGCCACCAGCAGAGATCGTAACCGACTGCGCAATCAGCCCCAGCATTTT	CATSRDRNRLRNQPQHF
-	many	TRBV6-2/TRBV6-3	TRBJ1-2	TGTGCCAGCAGTTCCCCCTGGGGTGGCTACACCTTC	CASSSPWGGYTF
TRBD1	few	TRBV5-4	TRBJ1-2	TGTGCCAGCAGCGCGTCCTGGGACAGGACCTATGGCTACACCTTC	CASSASWDRTYGYTF
-	-	TRBV12-3/TRBV12-4	TRBJ1-1	TGTGCCAGCAGTTTGAGCAACCAGGGCACTGAAGCTTTCTTT	CASSLSNQGTEAFF
TRBD2	-	TRBV7-2	TRBJ2-1	TGTGCCAGCAGCTTGGGACTAGCGAACGGCGACAATGAGCAGTTCTTC	CASSLGLANGDNEQFF
TRBD1	-	TRBV7-2	TRBJ2-1	TGTGCCAGCAGCGCCCCGGACAGGGATTACAATGAGCAGTTCTTC	CASSAPDRDYNEQFF
TRBD1	few	TRBV5-1	TRBJ2-7	TGCGCCAGCAGAACGAGAGTAGGGACAGGACACTACGAGCAGTACTTC	CASRTRVGTGHYEQYF
TRBD2	-	TRBV5-1	TRBJ2-1	TGCGCCAGCACGTTTACAGGACTAGCGGGGGTATACAATGAGCAGTTCTTC	CASTFTGLAGVYNEQFF
TRBD1	-	TRBV9	TRBJ2-1	TGTGCCAGCAGCGTAGTCCAGACAGGGTCGAATGAGCAGTTCTTC	CASSVVQTGSNEQFF
TRBD2	few	TRBV7-2	TRBJ2-1	TGTGCCAGCAGCTTGTCTAGCGGGTCGTACAATGAGCAGTTCTTC	CASSLSSGSYNEQFF
TRBD1	-	TRBV6-5	TRBJ2-7	TGTGCCAGCAGTTACGCGGGACAGGGAGCCTACGAACAGTACTTC	CASSYAGQGAYEQYF
-	-	TRBV12-3/TRBV12-4	TRBJ2-7	TGTGCCAGCAGCCCCGGTGTTGCCGAGCAGTACTTC	CASSPGVAEQYF
TRBD1	many	TRBV5-4	TRBJ1-1	TGTGCCAGCAGCGGGGGACAGTTGAACACTGAAGCTTTCTTT	CASSGGQLNTEAFF
-	-	TRBV7-9	TRBJ2-5	TGTGCCAGCAGCCTTTCGAGAGGGGAGGAGACCCAGTACTTC	CASSLSRGEETQYF
-	-	TRBV30	TRBJ1-1	TGTGCCTTACAGGGTAGCTTTCTGAACACTGAAGCTTTCTTT	CALQGSFLNTEAFF
-	few	TRBV18	TRBJ1-1	TGTGCCAGCTCACCACCGAACACTGAAGCTTTCTTT	CASSPPNTEAFF
TRBD2	-	TRBV9	TRBJ2-1	TGTGCCAGCAGCGTGACTAGCGAGACCTGGAATGAGCAGTTCTTC	CASSVTSETWNEQFF
-	many	TRBV4-2	TRBJ1-4	TGTGCCAGCAGCCGAGGCGGGGGGCAGAGTGAAAAACTGTTTTTT	CASSRGGGQSEKLFF
-	-	TRBV2	TRBJ2-6	TGTGCCGGAGGGCCGGGGACTGGGGCCAACGTCCTGACTTTC	CAGGPGTGANVLTF
-	-	TRBV5-1	TRBJ2-5	TGCGCCAGCAGCTTGGGGGACCCAGACCAAGAGACCCAGTACTTC	CASSLGDPDQETQYF
-	-	TRBV9	TRBJ2-5	TGTGCCAGCAACTGGGAGGGGGAGGAGACCCAGTACTTC	CASNWEGEETQYF
-	-	TRBV20-1	TRBJ2-3	TGCAGTGCTAGAGATCCCACAGGGAGAACAGATACGCAGTATTTT	CSARDPTGRTDTQYF
TRBD1	few	TRBV6-2/TRBV6-3	TRBJ1-2	TGTGCCAGCAGCCCGGAGGGACAGATATATGGCTACACCTTC	CASSPEGQIYGYTF
-	-	TRBV19	TRBJ2-1	TGTGCCAGTAGATTAGGCAGGGAGGCTTACAATGAGCAGTTCTTC	CASRLGREAYNEQFF
-	few	TRBV5-1	TRBJ1-4	TGCGCCAGCAGCTTGAAGGGAGCAGGGGAAAAACTGTTTTTT	CASSLKGAGEKLFF
-	-	TRBV20-1	TRBJ1-6	TGCAGTGCCAAAAATACAGGCGGCGAGGTTTCACCCCTCCACTTT	CSAKNTGGEVSPLHF
-	-	TRBV7-9	TRBJ1-4	TGTGCCAGCAGCTTATCAGGGGAGGGTAATGAAAAACTGTTTTTT	CASSLSGEGNEKLFF
-	-	TRBV20-1	TRBJ1-6	TGCAGTGCTAGAGATCGGGGCGCACCCCTCCACTTT	CSARDRGAPLHF
-	-	TRBV18	TRBJ2-1	TGTGCCAGCTCACCCGAGACTCTAGTTAATGAGCAGTTCTTC	CASSPETLVNEQFF
TRBD1	-	TRBV6-1	TRBJ1-1	TGTGCCAGCAGTGAACCGGCTAAGGGGGCAAATGAAGCTTTCTTT	CASSEPAKGANEAFF
TRBD1	many	TRBV3-1	TRBJ2-6	TGTGCCAGCAGCCGCCGACAGGGATACGGGGCCAACGTCCTGACTTTC	CASSRRQGYGANVLTF
-	few	TRBV28	TRBJ2-2	TGTGCCAGCAATCTTCGGACAGGAGGGGCGAACACCGGGGAGCTGTTTTTT	CASNLRTGGANTGELFF
-	-	TRBV10-3	TRBJ2-1	TGTGCCATCAGTGAGTCGGGCCTAGAGGGAAAAGTTGAGCAGTTCTTC	CAISESGLEGKVEQFF
-	-	TRBV24-1	TRBJ2-3	TGTGCCACCAGTGACTTCACAGATACGCAGTATTTT	CATSDFTDTQYF
-	-	TRBV7-3	TRBJ2-3	TGTGCCAGCAGCTTACGTCCGGCCACAGATACGCAGTATTTT	CASSLRPATDTQYF
-	few	TRBV12-3/TRBV12-4	TRBJ2-7	TGTGCCAGCAGTGTAGGGGTATCCTACGAGCAGTACTTC	CASSVGVSYEQYF
TRBD2	many	TRBV5-6	TRBJ2-1	TGTGCCAGCAGCCTAGGACTAGCGGGAAACTACAATGAGCAGTTCTTC	CASSLGLAGNYNEQFF